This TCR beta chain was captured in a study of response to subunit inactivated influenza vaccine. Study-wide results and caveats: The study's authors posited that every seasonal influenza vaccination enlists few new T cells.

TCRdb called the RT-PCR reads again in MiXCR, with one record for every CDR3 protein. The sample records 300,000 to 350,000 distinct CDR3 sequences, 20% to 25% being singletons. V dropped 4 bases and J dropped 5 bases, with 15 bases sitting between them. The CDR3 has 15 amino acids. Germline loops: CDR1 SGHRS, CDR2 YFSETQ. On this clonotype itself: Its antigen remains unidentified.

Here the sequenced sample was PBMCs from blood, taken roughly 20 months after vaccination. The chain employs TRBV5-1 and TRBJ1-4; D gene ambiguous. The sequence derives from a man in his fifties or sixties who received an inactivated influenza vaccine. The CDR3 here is CASSTGRGENEKLFF. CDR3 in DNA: TGCGCCAGCAGCACCGGACGGGGAGAAAATGAAAAACTGTTTTTT.